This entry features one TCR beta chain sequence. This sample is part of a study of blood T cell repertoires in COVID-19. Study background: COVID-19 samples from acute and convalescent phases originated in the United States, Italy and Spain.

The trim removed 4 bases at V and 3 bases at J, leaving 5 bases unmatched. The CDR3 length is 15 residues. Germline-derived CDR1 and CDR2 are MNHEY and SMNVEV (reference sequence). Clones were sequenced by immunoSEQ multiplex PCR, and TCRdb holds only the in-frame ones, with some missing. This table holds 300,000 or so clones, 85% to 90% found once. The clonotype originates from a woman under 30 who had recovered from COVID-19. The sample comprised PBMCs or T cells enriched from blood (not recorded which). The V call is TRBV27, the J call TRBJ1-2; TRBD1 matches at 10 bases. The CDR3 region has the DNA TGTGCCAGCAGTTCCGGGACAGGGGAGCACTATGGCTACACCTTC. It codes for CASSSGTGEHYGYTF.